These 6 T cell receptor beta chains came from one sample sequenced in a study of T-cell memory formation after mild COVID-19. Via MiXCR, TCRdb re-called the 5' RACE reads, giving one row per CDR3 protein. The sample comprises over 450,000 distinct CDR3 sequences, around 21% of which are singletons, and around 13% rests with the top ten. Sequenced sample: PBMCs or a T cell subset sorted from them (not recorded which). The receptors shown here come from an adult woman who had mild COVID-19 (a few samples of this study predate the infection). Cell type and time point are not known.

This clonotype was detected only a few times. V and J are TRBV5-1 and TRBJ1-5; the match to TRBD1 covers 10 bases. The J segment lost 8 bases and the V segment lost 5 bases, leaving 7 bases of the junction unmatched. CDR3 length: 14 amino acids. Germline CDR1 and CDR2: SGHRS and YFSETQ. CDR3 protein: CASRSGQGNEPQHF. CDR3 sequence (DNA): TGCGCCAGCAGGTCGGGACAGGGGAACGAGCCCCAGCATTTT.

The rearrangement links TRBV7-8 to TRBJ1-3, with TRBD1 matching over 9 bases. CDR3 length: 14 residues. Germline CDR1 is SGHVS and CDR2 is FQNEAQ. V was clipped by 5 bases and J by 4 bases; unmatched bases: 3. This CDR3 is CASSHRGRGNTIYF. The DNA of the CDR3 is TGTGCCAGCAGCCACAGGGGGCGCGGAAACACCATATATTTT.

This clonotype came up a few times. This chain joins TRBV2 and TRBJ2-1; TRBD1 matches at 9 bases. The CDR3 covers 14 residues. J lost 6 bases, V lost 7 bases, and 7 bases had no gene match. The germline gives CDR1 SNHLY, CDR2 FYNNEI. DNA of the CDR3: TGTGCCAGCAAGAAAGGACAGGGGCCCAATGAGCAGTTCTTC. Protein: CASKKGQGPNEQFF.

The chain couples TRBV3-1 to TRBJ2-7; D is perhaps TRBD1 (6 bases). This CDR3 has 15 amino acids. Germline V lookup: CDR1 LGHDT, CDR2 YNNKEL (reference sequence). V dropped 1 base and J dropped 6 bases, with 16 bases sitting between them. The CDR3: CASSQGRGTLSEQYF. CDR3 bases: TGTGCCAGCAGCCAAGGAAGGGGGACGCTATCCGAGCAGTACTTC.

This clonotype appeared a few times. V is TRBV12-3 or TRBV12-4 and J is TRBJ2-7; D is unresolved. The CDR3 totals 14 residues. The ends were cut back, 4 bases at V and 2 bases at J, with 12 bases in the middle. CDR3 sequence: CASSSTSSPYEQYF. The CDR3 coding sequence is TGTGCCAGCAGTTCGACCTCCAGCCCCTACGAGCAGTACTTC.

This clonotype has a count of ten or more. The genes are TRBV15 and TRBJ2-3; 7 nucleotides agree with TRBD2. Germline lookup yields CDR1 LNHNV and CDR2 YYDKDF (reference sequence). The CDR3 spans 18 residues. J was trimmed by 2 bases and V by 5 bases; bases with no gene match: 16. The CDR3 here is CATSALWVGGSYTDTQYF. CDR3 sequence (DNA): TGTGCCACCAGCGCCCTGTGGGTCGGGGGGTCATACACAGATACGCAGTATTTT.